Listed here are 27 T cell receptor beta chains from one sample, sequenced in a study of identical twins. From the 5' RACE reads, TCRdb called clonotypes with MiXCR, one entry per CDR3 protein. The table has 750,000 to 950,000 distinct CDR3 sequences, 9% to 15% seen once. Another study also made use of these data, one on yellow fever vaccine responses in identical twins.

Sequencing input: PBMCs. Receptor source: a woman younger than 35 in good health.

This clonotype has more than one count but fewer than ten. The V and J genes are TRBV11-2 and TRBJ2-1; D not resolved. V was trimmed by 6 bases and J by 9 bases, leaving 9 bases between them. The V gene's germline CDR1 is SGHAT and CDR2 FQNNGV. This CDR3 comprises 11 residues. The CDR3 nucleotides are TGTGCCAGCAGTGGACCAGCTGAGCAGTTCTTC. Translation: CASSGPAEQFF.

This clonotype was counted between two and nine times. The rearrangement uses TRBV24-1 and TRBJ1-1; D gene ambiguous. The CDR3 totals 11 residues. Deletions cut 9 bases from V and 5 bases from J, with 9 bases between. The germline CDR1 and CDR2 sequences are KGHDR and SFDVKD. The CDR3 here is CATQKSTEAFF. CDR3 DNA: TGTGCCACCCAGAAGAGTACTGAAGCTTTCTTT.

This clonotype came up a few times. The gene calls are TRBV7-3 and TRBJ2-1, with TRBD2 identical over 9 bases. Trimming cost V 1 base and J 9 bases; bases outside gene matches: 10. The length of the CDR3 is 16 residues. CDR1 and CDR2 from the germline V gene are SGHTA and FQGTGA. CDR3 region: CASSLKLAGGEGEQFF. The CDR3 DNA is TGTGCCAGCAGCTTAAAACTAGCGGGCGGGGAGGGTGAGCAGTTCTTC.

V usage is TRBV3-1 and J usage is TRBJ2-7; TRBD1 is a possible D gene (5 bases). This CDR3 has 11 amino acids. The germline V gene has CDR1 LGHDT and CDR2 YNNKEL (reference sequence). Deletions cut 6 bases from V and 5 bases from J, with 8 bases between. The CDR3 DNA follows: TGTGCCAGCAGGCAGGGCCACGAGCAGTACTTC. Translation gives CASRQGHEQYF.

This clonotype was detected a few times. The V and J genes are TRBV7-8 and TRBJ2-1; D may be TRBD1 (8 bases). The CDR3 has 16 amino acids. Germline CDR1 SGHVS, CDR2 FQNEAQ. The V gene lost 5 bases and the J gene lost 3 bases, with 17 bases spanning the gap. DNA of the CDR3: TGTGCCAGCAGCAAACACAGGGGGGGTAACTACAATGAGCAGTTCTTC. Translated, it gives CASSKHRGGNYNEQFF.

The chain has TRBV9 and TRBJ2-7; 8 bases fit TRBD2. The V gene end was trimmed by 0 bases and the J gene end by 5 bases; junction bases not matched to a gene: 7. CDR1 and CDR2 (germline): SGDLS, YYNGEE. The CDR3 is 15 amino acids. The CDR3 bases are TGTGCCAGCAGCGTAGGGGGAGCGGGAGTCAACGAGCAGTACTTC. It encodes CASSVGGAGVNEQYF.

The chain combines TRBV20-1 with TRBJ2-7; D gene unclear. The V end was cut by 5 bases, the J end by 3 bases, with 11 bases between. Per the germline V gene, CDR1 is DFQATT and CDR2 is SNEGSKA (reference sequence). This CDR3 has 12 amino acids. CDR3 sequence: CSASDGDYEQYV. DNA of the CDR3: TGCAGTGCTTCCGACGGAGACTACGAGCAGTACGTC.

The chain carries TRBV3-1 and TRBJ2-5, with 11 bases identical to TRBD2. V lost 8 bases, J lost 4 bases, and 9 bases stayed unmatched. The CDR3 is 15 residues long. Germline-derived CDR1 and CDR2 are LGHDT and YNNKEL (reference sequence). CDR3 loop: CASLKVAGGRETQYF. The CDR3 nucleotides read TGTGCCAGCCTCAAGGTAGCGGGGGGGCGAGAGACCCAGTACTTC.

This clonotype was seen many times. The chain carries TRBV24-1 and TRBJ2-1; D is possibly TRBD1 (6 bases). Between the trimmed V and J ends, which lost 4 bases and 5 bases, there was a span of 17 bases. The CDR3 spans 16 residues. CDR1 KGHDR and CDR2 SFDVKD come from the germline V gene. The CDR3 loop reads CATSDPDSRRDNEQFF. CDR3 bases: TGTGCCACCAGTGACCCGGACAGCCGCAGGGACAATGAGCAGTTCTTC.

This clonotype was picked up many times. The chain is built from TRBV28 and TRBJ2-7; tentative D call: TRBD1 (5 bases). CDR3 size: 11 residues. Trimming took 5 bases from V and 6 from J, leaving 8 bases between them. Germline lookup yields CDR1 MDHEN and CDR2 SYDVKM. CDR3 loop: CASSPGREQYV. The CDR3 region has the DNA TGTGCCAGCAGTCCAGGGCGCGAGCAGTACGTC.

This clonotype was counted many times. V is TRBV6-5 and J is TRBJ1-6; D may be TRBD1 (6 bases). The CDR3 has 15 residues. Trimming stripped 0 bases from V and 10 bases from J, with 13 bases between. CDR1 is MNHEY, CDR2 SVGAGI, per germline. CDR3 nucleotides: TGTGCCAGCAGTTACTCGAACAGGGTAGGATCACCCCTCCACTTT. Residues: CASSYSNRVGSPLHF.

As for this clonotype: Given a much more abundant clone one base away, this may be a read error. The V and J genes are TRBV12-3 or TRBV12-4 and TRBJ2-5; 7 bases are shared with TRBD2. The CDR3 covers 18 residues. CDR3 sequence (DNA): TGTGCCAGCTGTTTCGACCCTCTAGCGGATATTTACCAAGAGACCCAGTACTTC. This translates into CASCFDPLADIYQETQYF.

This clonotype was observed many times. The chain has TRBV5-1 and TRBJ2-7; no reliable D call. V shed 0 bases and J shed 0 bases, with 13 bases lying between them. Germline CDR1 reads SGHRS; CDR2 reads YFSETQ. The CDR3 has 16 amino acids. CDR3 amino acids: CASSLADDTNSYEQYF. The DNA of the CDR3 is TGCGCCAGCAGCTTGGCCGACGACACCAACTCCTACGAGCAGTACTTC.

This clonotype was counted at least ten times. The chain recombines TRBV29-1 with TRBJ2-1; tentatively, D is TRBD2 (5 bases). This CDR3 has 13 residues. The V gene lost 3 bases and the J gene lost 1 base, with 7 bases spanning the gap. Per germline, CDR1 SQVTM and CDR2 ANQGSEA. The CDR3 DNA reads TGCAGCGTTGAGGGAGAATCCTACAATGAGCAGTTCTTC. Its translation is CSVEGESYNEQFF.

There are a few counts of this clonotype. The chain carries TRBV4-1 and TRBJ2-5; a weak D match, TRBD2 (6 bases). From germline, CDR1 is MGHRA and CDR2 YSYEKL. The CDR3 has 14 residues. Trimming took 2 bases from V and 4 from J, leaving 11 bases between them. CDR3 amino acids: CASSQYLGGETQYF. CDR3 DNA sequence: TGCGCCAGCAGCCAATATTTGGGGGGAGAGACCCAGTACTTC.

J is TRBJ2-3 and V is TRBV12-3 or TRBV12-4, with 8 positions matching TRBD1. CDR3 size: 15 residues. Trimming at V came to 3 bases and at J to 4 bases, leaving 6 bases not matched to a gene. CDR3 loop: CASSFDRGRADTQYF. The CDR3 DNA follows: TGTGCCAGCAGTTTTGACAGGGGTCGCGCAGATACGCAGTATTTT.

V is TRBV15 and J is TRBJ2-4; the D call may be TRBD1 or TRBD2 (5 bases each). CDR1 is LNHNV and CDR2 is YYDKDF in the germline V gene (reference sequence). The V gene lost 0 bases and the J gene lost 0 bases, with 12 bases spanning the gap. The CDR3 is 17 amino acids. The CDR3 sequence: CATSREYRGLAKNIQYF. CDR3 in DNA: TGTGCCACCAGCAGAGAATATCGGGGCCTAGCCAAAAACATTCAGTACTTC.

This clonotype was picked up many times. The chain has TRBV4-1 and TRBJ1-1; no reliable D call. Per the germline V gene, CDR1 is MGHRA and CDR2 is YSYEKL. V was trimmed by 1 base and J by 0 bases, leaving 9 bases between them. The CDR3 extends over 15 amino acids. The CDR3 nucleotides are TGCGCCAGCAGCCAAGCTCCACCATTGAACACTGAAGCTTTCTTT. It encodes CASSQAPPLNTEAFF.

The chain carries TRBV7-6 and TRBJ2-1; 7 bases match TRBD1. CDR3 length: 20 amino acids. V dropped 2 bases and J dropped 7; count of bases not matched to a gene: 23. Germline CDR1 and CDR2: SGHVS and FNYEAQ. The CDR3 loop reads CASSLSLGQRSPSYLNEQFF. CDR3 DNA: TGTGCCAGCAGCTTATCGTTGGGACAGCGTTCTCCCAGCTATCTTAATGAGCAGTTCTTC.

This clonotype was seen a few times. The chain employs TRBV5-1 and TRBJ2-3; the D gene is possibly TRBD1 (5 bases). V lost 4 bases to trimming and J lost 0 bases, with 15 bases between them. The germline CDR1 and CDR2 sequences are SGHRS and YFSETQ. The CDR3 extends over 16 amino acids. CDR3 region: CASSTPSGASTDTQYF. The CDR3 DNA reads as TGCGCCAGCAGCACTCCAAGTGGGGCTAGCACAGATACGCAGTATTTT.

The sample holds a few counts of this clonotype. V gene TRBV5-1 combines with J gene TRBJ2-1; 9 bases line up with TRBD2. The CDR3 spans 15 residues. V trimming: 0 bases; J trimming: 5 bases; junction bases outside the gene matches: 3. Germline V gene data show CDR1 as SGHRS and CDR2 as YFSETQ. CDR3: CASSLVASGDNEQFF. CDR3 sequence (DNA): TGCGCCAGCAGCTTGGTAGCTAGCGGGGACAATGAGCAGTTCTTC.

V usage is TRBV20-1 and J usage is TRBJ2-3; D perhaps matches TRBD2 (6 bases). The germline V gene has CDR1 DFQATT and CDR2 SNEGSKA (reference sequence). V lost 6 bases and J 6 bases, leaving 16 bases between the germline ends. The CDR3 contains 13 residues. As DNA, the CDR3 is TGCAGTGCCGGGGGTCTTTCCTGGGATACGCAGTATTTT. It translates to CSAGGLSWDTQYF.

V and J are TRBV27 and TRBJ1-2; no clear D gene. This CDR3 is 14 amino acids long. Between the trimmed V and J ends, which lost 0 bases and 7 bases, there was a span of 12 bases. Germline V gene data show CDR1 as MNHEY and CDR2 as SMNVEV (reference sequence). The CDR3 bases are TGTGCCAGCAGTTTATCAGGGCCTCACACTGGCTACACCTTC. Its translation: CASSLSGPHTGYTF.

This clonotype came up many times. The rearrangement uses TRBV7-2 and TRBJ2-1; TRBD2 aligns across 11 bases. The CDR3 has 16 residues. Germline V CDR1 and CDR2: SGHTA, FQGNSA. The trim removed 1 base at V and 6 bases at J, leaving 5 bases unmatched. CDR3 sequence (DNA): TGTGCCAGCAGCTTAGTCAGGACTAGCGGGCGCAATGAGCAGTTCTTC. This sequence encodes CASSLVRTSGRNEQFF.

This clonotype appeared a few times. The chain uses TRBV24-1 and TRBJ2-3, with TRBD2 as a possible D gene (6 bases). Trimming took 1 base from V and 0 from J, leaving 10 bases between them. The CDR3 is 16 amino acids. Looked up from germline, CDR1 is KGHDR and CDR2 is SFDVKD. The CDR3 region is CATSDFALASTDTQYF. The CDR3 region has the DNA TGTGCCACCAGTGATTTCGCCCTAGCGAGCACAGATACGCAGTATTTT.

A few counts support this clonotype. The rearrangement uses TRBV7-6 and TRBJ2-1; TRBD1 is a possible D gene (6 bases). V gave up 1 base and J gave up 6 bases, with 13 bases separating them. This CDR3 region has 15 residues. Looked up from germline, CDR1 is SGHVS and CDR2 is FNYEAQ. The CDR3, as DNA: TGTGCCAGCAGCTTAGGCAGGGGCATGGGCAATGAGCAGTTCTTC. Amino acids: CASSLGRGMGNEQFF.

Many counts were recorded for this clonotype. The chain combines TRBV4-2 with TRBJ1-3; tentatively, D is TRBD1 (5 bases). Looked up from germline, CDR1 is LGHNA and CDR2 is YNFKEQ. Trimming pared 6 bases from V and 11 bases from J, leaving 14 bases between. The CDR3 runs to 12 residues. CDR3 DNA sequence: TGTGCCAGCAGTCCACAGGCAGCGCCCATATATTTT. Residues: CASSPQAAPIYF.